Presented here are 9 T cell receptor beta chains from one specimen sequenced in a study of control samples from healthy donors and cancer patients (dated by TCRdb to the early 2020s). Library prep was done by the immunoSEQ multiplex PCR assay. TCRdb's version of the immuneACCESS table is confined to in-frame rearrangements and falls short of the full clone set. An unresolved V gene accounts for under half of the shortfall where checked; the remainder is of unknown origin. The sample data list about 180,000 clones, and around nine tenths of these were observed just once. 1.4% of the sample is taken by the ten largest. Sequenced input: blood. These receptors were obtained from a man younger than 45 in good health.

The V gene is TRBV7-3, the J gene TRBJ2-7; 12 nucleotides align to TRBD2. Germline CDR1 SGHTA, CDR2 FQGTGA. This CDR3 is 15 amino acids long. With V trimmed by 3 bases and J by 4 bases, 4 bases remained unmatched. The CDR3 nucleotides read TGTGCCAGCAGCTTGACTAGCGGGAGCCAGTACGAGCAGTACTTC. Translation gives CASSLTSGSQYEQYF.

The chain combines TRBV5-1 with TRBJ2-5, with 7 bases matching TRBD1. Losses at the gene ends were 5 bases for V and 5 bases for J; bases not matched to a gene: 12. The CDR3 is 15 residues long. Looked up from germline, CDR1 is SGHRS and CDR2 is YFSETQ. CDR3 sequence reads: CASRPDRVPGETQYF. In nucleotides, the CDR3 is TGCGCCAGCAGACCTGACAGGGTACCTGGGGAGACCCAGTACTTC.

The chain couples TRBV7-9 to TRBJ2-7, with D possibly TRBD2 on 5 matching bases. The CDR3 totals 14 residues. Germline loops: CDR1 SEHNR, CDR2 FQNEAQ (reference sequence). Trimming shortened V by 6 bases and J by 4 bases, and 16 bases separated the two germline ends. In DNA form, the CDR3 reads TGTGCCAGCAGGCCCTTTAAAGAGGGTTACGAGCAGTACTTC. Residues: CASRPFKEGYEQYF.

This chain connects TRBV7-9 to TRBJ2-5; a possible D gene is TRBD2 (5 bases). The CDR3 loop spans 17 amino acids. The V gene's germline CDR1 is SEHNR and CDR2 FQNEAQ (reference sequence). The ends were cut back, 4 bases at V and 4 bases at J, with 22 bases in the middle. CDR3 residues: CASSYQPGLPRGETQYF. CDR3 in DNA: TGTGCCAGCAGCTACCAACCGGGCCTCCCCCGGGGAGAGACCCAGTACTTC.

Written as DNA, the CDR3 is TGTGCCACCAGCAGAACGCTAGCGGGGGGTACCGATACGCAGTATTTT. The encoded protein is CATSRTLAGGTDTQYF. This chain uses TRBV15 with TRBJ2-3, with 11 bases matching TRBD2. The V segment lost 2 bases and the J segment 6 bases; nucleotides outside the gene matches: 7. The CDR3 contains 16 residues. Germline assignment: CDR1 LNHNV and CDR2 YYDKDF (reference sequence).

This sequence joins TRBV7-9 and TRBJ1-1, with D unclear. V was trimmed by 6 bases and J by 6 bases, leaving 8 bases between them. Germline CDR1 is SEHNR and CDR2 is FQNEAQ (reference sequence). This CDR3 has 11 residues. CDR3 DNA: TGTGCCAGCAGTTTTGGCGCTGAAGCTTTCTTT. Translating gives CASSFGAEAFF.

The chain employs TRBV14 and TRBJ1-2, with D uncertain. The CDR3 is 13 residues long. V lost 4 bases, J lost 2 bases, and 8 bases lay in between. Germline assignment: CDR1 SGHDN and CDR2 FVKESK. The CDR3 here is CASSPWVNYGYTF. CDR3 in DNA: TGTGCCAGCAGCCCGTGGGTGAACTATGGCTACACCTTC.

The chain has TRBV6-1 and TRBJ1-2; D gene uncertain. V was trimmed by 2 bases and J by 6 bases, leaving 10 bases between them. Germline lookup yields CDR1 MNHNS and CDR2 SASEGT. CDR3 length equals 13 residues. This CDR3 is CASSESVGDGYTF. Here the CDR3 DNA reads TGTGCCAGCAGTGAATCCGTCGGGGATGGCTACACCTTC.

V gene TRBV11-3 combines with J gene TRBJ2-3, with D hard to call. V was cut by 2 bases and J by 6 bases, with 6 bases left in between. There are 12 residues in the CDR3. The V gene's germline CDR1 is SGHNT and CDR2 YENEEA. CDR3 DNA: TGTGCCAGCAGCTTACTCGGCGATACGCAGTATTTT. Its translation: CASSLLGDTQYF.